The next 21 T cell receptor beta chains were all read from a single sample in a study of CD4 T cells in relation to SARS-CoV-2 and coronaviruses. The repertoire was sequenced with immunoSEQ multiplex PCR; TCRdb's copy has only in-frame clones and lacks some. This table holds 41,000 or so clones, approximately 84% found once. Their recognized antigens are unknown. Material: naive CD4+ T cells from PBMCs, cultured in vitro. Subset noted: naive CD4+ T cells isolated by negative enrichment. All receptors come from an adult with COVID-19.

This chain uses TRBV30 with TRBJ2-7, with a tentative D call TRBD2 (6 bases). The CDR3 has 18 amino acids. Germline V gene lookup returns CDR1 GTSNPN and CDR2 SVGIG (reference sequence). The germline V and J ends were trimmed by 0 bases and 1 base, with 22 bases remaining between them. The CDR3 sequence is CAWSVLRSGAGGSYEQYF. The CDR3 DNA follows: TGTGCCTGGAGTGTACTGCGGTCTGGAGCGGGTGGGTCCTACGAGCAGTACTTC.

The CDR3 here is CASSLTGYIQETQYF. Written as DNA, the CDR3 is TGCGCCAGCAGCTTAACTGGCTATATACAAGAGACCCAGTACTTC. This chain uses TRBV5-1 with TRBJ2-5; D gene ambiguous. Trimming cost V 2 bases and J 2 bases, with 13 bases left between them. This CDR3 has 15 amino acids. CDR1 is SGHRS, CDR2 YFSETQ, per germline.

V usage is TRBV27 and J usage is TRBJ2-7, with TRBD2 matching 14 bases. V lost 5 bases and J lost 2; bases outside the gene matches: 5. This CDR3 has 16 amino acids. Germline CDR1 reads MNHEY; CDR2 reads SMNVEV (reference sequence). The CDR3 coding sequence is TGTGCCAGCAGTCAACCGGGACTAGCGGGAGCCTACGAGCAGTACTTC. Translating gives CASSQPGLAGAYEQYF.

The chain has TRBV6-6 and TRBJ1-3; maybe TRBD1 (5 bases). V dropped 2 bases and J dropped 2 bases, with 10 bases sitting between them. The CDR3 covers 15 residues. From germline, CDR1 is MNHNY and CDR2 SVGAGI (reference sequence). The DNA of the CDR3 is TGTGCCAGCAGTTACGGGACCTCAACTGGAAACACCATATATTTT. It encodes CASSYGTSTGNTIYF.

The chain is built from TRBV25-1 and TRBJ2-7; TRBD1 matches at 9 bases. The CDR3 is 13 residues long. Germline V CDR1 and CDR2: MGHDK, SYGVNS. The J segment lost 3 bases and the V segment lost 8 bases, leaving 5 bases of the junction unmatched. Written as DNA, the CDR3 is TGTGCCAGCGGTTGGGGACAGGGCTACGAGCAGTACTTC. It specifies CASGWGQGYEQYF.

The rearrangement uses TRBV7-9 and TRBJ1-2, with D unresolved. This CDR3 is 14 amino acids long. Trimming took off 0 bases at V and 3 bases at J, with 8 bases between the two ends. Germline lookup yields CDR1 SEHNR and CDR2 FQNEAQ (reference sequence). DNA for the CDR3: TGTGCCAGCAGCTTAGCAGGGATCGACTATGGCTACACCTTC. Its translation is CASSLAGIDYGYTF.

The chain recombines TRBV18 with TRBJ1-3; the D is unclear. Germline loops: CDR1 KGHSH, CDR2 LQKENI. V was clipped by 3 bases and J by 0 bases, with 9 bases between them. CDR3 length: 15 residues. As DNA, the CDR3 is TGTGCCAGCTCACCGGACCGAAACTCTGGAAACACCATATATTTT. Protein sequence: CASSPDRNSGNTIYF.

This rearrangement joins TRBV4-2 to TRBJ1-4, with D uncertain. V gave up 1 base and J gave up 3 bases, with 12 bases separating them. The CDR3 runs 16 residues. Germline V gene data show CDR1 as LGHNA and CDR2 as YNFKEQ. DNA of the CDR3: TGTGCCAGCAGCCAAGTGTGGTTGGGGTCTAATGAAAAACTGTTTTTT. Translated: CASSQVWLGSNEKLFF.

The rearrangement uses TRBV2 and TRBJ2-5, with 7 bases identical to TRBD1. After removal of 9 bases from V and 4 bases from J, the junction contained 8 bases not matched to a gene. The germline CDR1 and CDR2 sequences are SNHLY and FYNNEI. The CDR3 runs to 13 residues. CDR3 protein: CASRRGIVETQYF. As DNA, the CDR3 is TGTGCCAGTCGCAGGGGGATTGTAGAGACCCAGTACTTC. The full variable domain, completed using reference TRBV2 and TRBJ2-5, is EPEVTQTPSHQVTQMGQEVILRCVPISNHLYFYWYRQILGQKVEFLVSFYNNEISEKSEIFDDQFSVERPDGSNFTLKIRSTKLEDSAMYFCASRRGIVETQYFGPGTRLLVL.

The CDR3 loop reads CASIKGAQGRGEKLFF. CDR3 bases: TGCGCCAGCATCAAAGGGGCACAGGGCCGGGGTGAAAAACTGTTTTTT. The gene calls are TRBV4-1 and TRBJ1-4, with a possible D match to TRBD1 (6 bases). Looked up from germline, CDR1 is MGHRA and CDR2 is YSYEKL. Trimming stripped 7 bases from V and 7 bases from J, with 22 bases between. This CDR3 comprises 16 residues.

Only one count was recorded for this clone. This rearrangement joins TRBV7-9 to TRBJ2-1; D is possibly TRBD2 (6 bases). Trimming took off 8 bases at V and 7 bases at J, with 18 bases between the two ends. This CDR3 comprises 14 residues. CDR1 and CDR2 from the germline V gene are SEHNR and FQNEAQ (reference sequence). The CDR3 sequence: CASLRDSQRNEQFF. For the CDR3, the DNA is TGTGCCAGCCTTCGGGACTCCCAAAGGAATGAGCAGTTCTTC.

The V call is TRBV15, the J call TRBJ2-2; D unclear. V lost 4 bases, J lost 10 bases, and 16 bases lay in between. The length of the CDR3 is 14 residues. Germline values: CDR1 LNHNV, CDR2 YYDKDF (reference sequence). The CDR3 coding sequence is TGTGCCACCAGCAAGGACGTAGGAAGCAAGGAGCTGTTTTTT. It specifies CATSKDVGSKELFF.

This clone was observed once. The chain has TRBV5-1 and TRBJ2-1; D is uncertain. The CDR3 runs to 12 residues. Deletions cut 0 bases from V and 8 bases from J, with 6 bases between. Germline assignment: CDR1 SGHRS and CDR2 YFSETQ. The CDR3 region is CASSLVGDEQFF. CDR3 coding DNA: TGCGCCAGCAGCTTGGTAGGCGATGAGCAGTTCTTC.

The chain combines TRBV7-2 with TRBJ2-1; tentatively, D is TRBD1 (5 bases). V lost 2 bases and J lost 5, with 13 bases in between. Germline-derived CDR1 and CDR2 are SGHTA and FQGNSA. The CDR3 covers 15 residues. The CDR3, as DNA: TGTGCCAGCAGCTTAACCCGACAGCGAGACAATGAGCAGTTCTTC. This codes for CASSLTRQRDNEQFF.

J is TRBJ1-4 and V is TRBV6-1; D is unclear. The CDR3 is made up of 17 amino acids. The germline CDR1 and CDR2 sequences are MNHNS and SASEGT. Between the trimmed V and J ends, which lost 4 bases and 0 bases, there was a span of 15 bases. CDR3 in DNA: TGTGCCAGCAGTGCCTTTGAGGTGGCGGCAACTAATGAAAAACTGTTTTTT. Protein product: CASSAFEVAATNEKLFF.

V usage is TRBV30 and J usage is TRBJ1-5, with D possibly TRBD1 on 6 matching bases. Trimming pared 4 bases from V and 10 bases from J, leaving 17 bases between. Germline V lookup: CDR1 GTSNPN, CDR2 SVGIG (reference sequence). CDR3 size: 13 residues. CDR3 residues: CAWNQGLDGPQHF. In DNA form, the CDR3 reads TGTGCCTGGAATCAGGGGTTAGACGGACCCCAGCATTTT.

The chain uses TRBV9 and TRBJ2-3; TRBD2 aligns across 7 bases. The germline CDR1 and CDR2 sequences are SGDLS and YYNGEE. This CDR3 comprises 17 residues. Trimming took 1 base from V and 3 from J; bases not matched to a gene: 11. CDR3: CASSVIESGGGTDTQYF. Written as DNA, the CDR3 is TGTGCCAGCAGCGTAATCGAATCGGGGGGTGGTACAGATACGCAGTATTTT.

This chain connects TRBV30 to TRBJ2-7; either TRBD1 or TRBD2 may supply D (5 bases each). Germline lookup yields CDR1 GTSNPN and CDR2 SVGIG (reference sequence). CDR3 length equals 14 residues. The V end was cut by 5 bases, the J end by 4 bases, with 18 bases between. CDR3 in amino acids: CAWGRGGQLYEQYF. The CDR3 DNA follows: TGTGCCTGGGGACGGGGCGGCCAGCTTTACGAGCAGTACTTC.

The chain links TRBV7-8 to TRBJ1-5; 9 nucleotides line up with TRBD1. J gave up 7 bases and V 1 base, and 5 bases lay outside the gene matches. The CDR3 runs to 15 residues. Germline V gene lookup returns CDR1 SGHVS and CDR2 FQNEAQ. Written as DNA, the CDR3 is TGTGCCAGCAGCTTAGGACAGGGGGGTAGGCAGCCCCAGCATTTT. Translated: CASSLGQGGRQPQHF. Full variable domain (outside the CDR3, taken from reference TRBV7-8 and TRBJ1-5): GAGVSQSPRYKVAKRGQDVALRCDPISGHVSLFWYQQALGQGPEFLTYFQNEAQLDKSGLPSDRFFAERPEGSVSTLKIQRTQQEDSAVYLCASSLGQGGRQPQHFGDGTRLSIL.

V and J are TRBV20-1 and TRBJ2-7, with no clear D. V was pared by 1 base and J by 3 bases, with 4 bases between. The CDR3 is 11 amino acids. Germline CDR1 DFQATT, CDR2 SNEGSKA (reference sequence). The CDR3 reads CSARGIYEQYF. For the CDR3, the DNA is TGCAGTGCTAGAGGGATCTACGAGCAGTACTTC.

This rearrangement joins TRBV6-5 to TRBJ2-2, with 9 bases identical to TRBD1. The V gene end was trimmed by 3 bases and the J gene end by 4 bases; junction bases not matched to a gene: 6. Per the germline V gene, CDR1 is MNHEY and CDR2 is SVGAGI. There are 16 residues in the CDR3. The chain's CDR3 is CASSYSGTGFTGELFF. Here the CDR3 DNA reads TGTGCCAGCAGTTATTCCGGGACAGGGTTCACCGGGGAGCTGTTTTTT.